The clone carrying this TCR beta chain was recorded at least ten times. Its antigen is not known. This entry belongs to a study of molecular identifiers for immune sequencing clone quantification. Broader study findings: Clone sizes that are highly expanded could be underestimated when identical TCR molecules share a barcode. Over 97% of CMV-specific effector molecules, but under 1% of naive ones, were in clones above 20 copies.

One entry per CDR3 protein results from TCRdb running MiXCR on the PCR reads. The sample shows about 630,000 distinct CDR3 sequences, around 25% of them seen only once. Sorting isolated naive CD8 T cells as CD8+CD4-CCR7+CD45RA+ events. The CDR3 loop spans 15 amino acids. Germline assignment: CDR1 SGHKS and CDR2 YYEKEE (reference sequence). V shed 4 bases and J shed 7 bases, with 17 bases lying between them. V is TRBV5-5 and J is TRBJ2-2, with D hard to call. Sequencing used naive CD8+ T cells from blood, with Jurkat cell RNA spiked in. Sample subset: FACS-sorted CD8+CD4-CCR7+CD45RA+ naive T cells. This TCR was sampled from a human donor in good health. Some libraries in this study had Jurkat cell RNA spiked in. The CDR3 DNA sequence: TGTGCCAGCAGCCATGGAGAGTTTCTGGGCGGGGAGCTGTTTTTT. Translated, it gives CASSHGEFLGGELFF.